A single sample gave rise to the 27 T cell receptor beta chains below, sequenced in a study of cytotoxic CD8 clonotypes in ibrutinib-treated CLL. The repertoire was sequenced with immunoSEQ multiplex PCR; TCRdb's copy has only in-frame clones and lacks some. The table records 200,000 to 250,000 clones, 79% of them present only once. Sequenced material: PBMCs, taken after 12 months of ibrutinib treatment. The receptors were sampled from a human donor with chronic lymphocytic leukemia.

This clone was counted only a few times. V is TRBV30 and J is TRBJ1-5; D is unclear. Germline V CDR1 and CDR2: GTSNPN, SVGIG (reference sequence). Trimming took off 2 bases at V and 1 base at J, with 6 bases between the two ends. The CDR3 is made up of 13 amino acids. The CDR3 sequence is CAWSLRSNQPQHF. The CDR3 DNA reads as TGTGCCTGGAGTTTGCGCAGCAATCAGCCCCAGCATTTT.

CDR3: CASSDGLAEWDEQFF. CDR3 in DNA: TGTGCCAGCAGTGACGGACTAGCGGAGTGGGATGAGCAGTTCTTC. The chain recombines TRBV11-2 with TRBJ2-1; 10 nucleotides align to TRBD2. Germline CDR1 reads SGHAT; CDR2 reads FQNNGV. Unmatched junction bases numbered 10, after V lost 6 bases and J lost 8 bases. The CDR3 is made up of 15 amino acids.

V and J are TRBV5-1 and TRBJ2-7, with D tentatively TRBD2 (5 bases). CDR1 is SGHRS, CDR2 YFSETQ, per germline. The CDR3 totals 16 residues. V lost 0 bases to trimming and J lost 0 bases, with 13 bases between them. Here the CDR3 reads CASSLAADGGSYEQYF. The CDR3 nucleotides are TGCGCCAGCAGCTTGGCTGCCGACGGAGGCTCCTACGAGCAGTACTTC.

V and J are TRBV19 and TRBJ2-7; a weak D match, TRBD2 (5 bases). From germline, CDR1 is LNHDA and CDR2 SQIVND (reference sequence). CDR3 size: 13 residues. The germline V and J ends were trimmed by 9 bases and 0 bases, with 12 bases remaining between them. CDR3 nucleotide sequence: TGTGCCAGCACCGACGGGATCTCCTACGAGCAGTACTTC. Translated: CASTDGISYEQYF. Using reference TRBV19 and TRBJ2-7 for the parts outside the CDR3, the full variable domain is DGGITQSPKYLFRKEGQNVTLSCEQNLNHDAMYWYRQDPGQGLRLIYYSQIVNDFQKGDIAEGYSVSREKKESFPLTVTSAQKNPTAFYLCASTDGISYEQYFGPGTRLTVT.

The chain links TRBV7-2 to TRBJ2-7; possibly TRBD1 for D (6 bases). This CDR3 has 15 amino acids. Trimming stripped 3 bases from V and 4 bases from J, with 16 bases between. CDR1 SGHTA and CDR2 FQGNSA come from the germline V gene. The CDR3 spells CASSFQGSSSYEQYF. The CDR3 DNA reads TGTGCCAGCAGCTTCCAGGGGAGTTCCTCTTACGAGCAGTACTTC.

The V call is TRBV5-1, the J call TRBJ2-1; D not certain. V was shortened by 4 bases and J by 0 bases, with 14 bases between the two germline ends. This CDR3 contains 16 residues. Germline V CDR1 and CDR2: SGHRS, YFSETQ. CDR3 amino acids: CASSQDGSSSYNEQFF. The CDR3 region has the DNA TGCGCCAGCAGCCAAGACGGATCGAGCTCCTACAATGAGCAGTTCTTC.

V is TRBV7-6 and J is TRBJ1-5, with D unresolved. The CDR3 is 16 residues long. In germline, CDR1 is SGHVS, CDR2 FNYEAQ. V was cut by 4 bases and J by 4 bases, with 17 bases left in between. CDR3 in DNA: TGTGCCAGCAGCTCCGCCTGGGGAGAAGGGAATCAGCCCCAGCATTTT. Its translation: CASSSAWGEGNQPQHF.

The V and J genes are TRBV6-6 and TRBJ2-7; D is undetermined. The CDR3 extends over 14 amino acids. The germline V gene has CDR1 MNHNY and CDR2 SVGAGI (reference sequence). V was trimmed by 4 bases and J by 3 bases, leaving 13 bases between them. The DNA for the CDR3 is TGTGCCAGCAGTTCGATCCAGAAGGTCTACGAGCAGTACTTC. Encoded protein: CASSSIQKVYEQYF.

The chain employs TRBV7-9 and TRBJ1-2; D ambiguous. The CDR3 extends over 13 amino acids. CDR1 and CDR2 from the germline V gene are SEHNR and FQNEAQ (reference sequence). Trimming stripped 5 bases from V and 4 bases from J, with 11 bases between. CDR3 sequence: CASSHQNGYGYTF. CDR3 nucleotides: TGTGCCAGCAGCCATCAAAATGGCTATGGCTACACCTTC.

The genes are TRBV5-6 and TRBJ1-5, with TRBD1 matching 7 bases. The ends lost 1 base at V and 0 bases at J; junction bases unmatched: 7. The CDR3 covers 17 residues. Germline values: CDR1 SGHDT, CDR2 YYEEEE. As DNA, the CDR3 is TGTGCCAGCAGCTTGAGGCAGGGGGGTCGTAGCAATCAGCCCCAGCATTTT. It yields the protein CASSLRQGGRSNQPQHF.

This clone appeared once. V is TRBV19 and J is TRBJ1-6; D gene unclear. The CDR3 is 14 amino acids. Looked up from germline, CDR1 is LNHDA and CDR2 is SQIVND (reference sequence). Trimming took off 3 bases at V and 7 bases at J, with 10 bases between the two ends. The DNA for the CDR3 is TGTGCCAGTAGTATCACCGGCATGAATTCACCCCTCCACTTT. It is translated as CASSITGMNSPLHF.

The rearrangement joins TRBV9 to TRBJ2-7; TRBD2 might be the D (6 bases). CDR1 and CDR2 (germline): SGDLS, YYNGEE. This CDR3 comprises 15 residues. Trimming took off 6 bases at V and 0 bases at J, with 16 bases between the two ends. CDR3 in DNA: TGTGCCAGCACCCGAGGGACTTCCTACTCCTACGAGCAGTACTTC. Translating it yields CASTRGTSYSYEQYF.

The chain links TRBV5-6 to TRBJ2-7; TRBD1 aligns across 7 bases. The length of the CDR3 is 15 residues. With 4 bases clipped from V and 3 bases from J, the junction kept 10 bases outside the gene matches. The germline V gene encodes CDR1 SGHDT and CDR2 YYEEEE. The CDR3 bases are TGTGCCAGCAGCCGGACTCGGGACAGCTACTACGAGCAGTACTTC. Encoded protein: CASSRTRDSYYEQYF.

The chain combines TRBV29-1 with TRBJ1-2; TRBD1 might be the D (5 bases). With 4 bases removed from V and 3 bases from J, the gap between germline ends came to 9 bases. This CDR3 is 12 amino acids long. CDR1 is SQVTM, CDR2 ANQGSEA, per germline. The CDR3: CSVARDDYGYTF. As DNA, the CDR3 is TGCAGCGTTGCGCGGGACGACTATGGCTACACCTTC. Full variable domain (rest looked up from reference TRBV29-1 and TRBJ1-2): SAVISQKPSRDICQRGTSLTIQCQVDSQVTMMFWYRQQPGQSLTLIATANQGSEATYESGFVIDKFPISRPNLTFSTLTVSNMSPEDSSIYLCSVARDDYGYTFGSGTRLTVV.

V is TRBV19 and J is TRBJ1-6, with TRBD1 as a possible D gene (5 bases). Germline CDR1 is LNHDA and CDR2 is SQIVND (reference sequence). The CDR3 sequence is 13 residues long. V was pared by 10 bases and J by 9 bases, with 16 bases between. The CDR3 is CATSGQGTSPLHF. CDR3 in DNA: TGTGCCACCTCGGGCCAGGGCACTTCACCCCTCCACTTT.

The chain recombines TRBV2 with TRBJ1-5; D unresolved. The CDR3 is 13 residues long. From germline, CDR1 is SNHLY and CDR2 FYNNEI. Trimming cost V 6 bases and J 3 bases, with 9 bases left between them. The CDR3, as DNA: TGTGCCAGCAGCTCTCCGCCCAATCAGCCCCAGCATTTT. It encodes CASSSPPNQPQHF.

DNA of the CDR3: TGTGCCAGCAGGGATACAGGGACGGGGCAGTACTTC. Encoded protein: CASRDTGTGQYF. This chain uses TRBV2 with TRBJ2-7, with D tentatively TRBD1 (6 bases). The CDR3 extends over 12 amino acids. The V end lost 6 bases, the J end lost 9 bases, and 15 bases lay between the germline ends. Looked up from germline, CDR1 is SNHLY and CDR2 is FYNNEI.

The gene calls are TRBV7-9 and TRBJ2-7, with D unclear. Trimming left V 1 base short and J 5 bases short, with 9 bases between. The CDR3 covers 13 residues. CDR1 is SEHNR and CDR2 is FQNEAQ in the germline V gene (reference sequence). The CDR3 spells CASSLDNLDEQYF. Written as DNA, the CDR3 is TGTGCCAGCAGCTTAGATAATTTGGACGAGCAGTACTTC.

The chain links TRBV10-3 to TRBJ2-7, with TRBD2 matching 8 bases. The germline V gene has CDR1 ENHRY and CDR2 SYGVKD. The V and J ends lost 2 bases and 3 bases, in that order; junction bases with no gene match: 9. The CDR3 extends over 16 amino acids. This chain's CDR3 is CAISETGGEGRYEQYF. The CDR3 DNA follows: TGTGCCATCAGTGAGACCGGGGGGGAGGGCCGCTACGAGCAGTACTTC.

As regards this clone: Other DNA sequences of this sample code for an identical CDR3. This rearrangement joins TRBV30 to TRBJ1-6, with D hard to call. CDR3 length equals 11 residues. The V end was cut by 0 bases, the J end by 8 bases, with 2 bases between. The V gene's germline CDR1 is GTSNPN and CDR2 SVGIG (reference sequence). CDR3 nucleotides: TGTGCCTGGAGTGTCGATTCACCCCTCCACTTT. Protein sequence: CAWSVDSPLHF.

The V and J genes are TRBV2 and TRBJ2-7; D is ambiguous. With 11 bases removed from V and 0 bases from J, the gap between germline ends came to 11 bases. The CDR3 covers 12 residues. In germline, CDR1 is SNHLY, CDR2 FYNNEI. The CDR3 sequence: CALTQSSYEQYF. The DNA for the CDR3 is TGTGCCCTTACTCAAAGCTCCTACGAGCAGTACTTC. The full variable domain, rest sourced from reference TRBV2 and TRBJ2-7, is EPEVTQTPSHQVTQMGQEVILRCVPISNHLYFYWYRQILGQKVEFLVSFYNNEISEKSEIFDDQFSVERPDGSNFTLKIRSTKLEDSAMYFCALTQSSYEQYFGPGTRLTVT.

Here the CDR3 DNA reads TGTGCCAGCAGTGCCTGGACAGGGGGCTACGAGCAGTACTTC. It yields the protein CASSAWTGGYEQYF. The V and J genes are TRBV25-1 and TRBJ2-7, with 10 bases that match TRBD1. CDR3 length equals 14 residues. Germline V gene sequence: CDR1 MGHDK, CDR2 SYGVNS. Unmatched junction bases numbered 3, after V lost 4 bases and J lost 3 bases.

This chain links TRBV5-1 with TRBJ2-7; weak D call: TRBD1 (5 bases). Trimming cost V 0 bases and J 3 bases, with 13 bases left between them. Germline CDR1 is SGHRS and CDR2 is YFSETQ. This CDR3 is 15 amino acids long. CDR3 residues: CASSLVGRVVYEQYF. The CDR3 DNA reads TGCGCCAGCAGCTTGGTTGGCAGGGTGGTCTACGAGCAGTACTTC.

The J gene is TRBJ2-5, the V gene TRBV28; D not certain. The germline CDR1 and CDR2 sequences are MDHEN and SYDVKM. V was clipped by 7 bases and J by 4 bases, with 19 bases between them. The CDR3 totals 15 residues. CDR3 coding DNA: TGTGCCAGCACCCCTCTGGGTAGCCAAGGAGAGACCCAGTACTTC. Its translation: CASTPLGSQGETQYF.

V is TRBV5-1 and J is TRBJ2-3; 8 positions match TRBD2. The CDR3 totals 17 residues. Germline lookup yields CDR1 SGHRS and CDR2 YFSETQ. Unmatched junction bases numbered 7, after V lost 0 bases and J lost 1 base. The CDR3 DNA is TGCGCCAGCAGCTTGGGATTAGCGGGACTGGGCACAGATACGCAGTATTTT. Its translation: CASSLGLAGLGTDTQYF.

The chain carries TRBV5-1 and TRBJ2-6; 11 bases are a match to TRBD1. From germline, CDR1 is SGHRS and CDR2 YFSETQ. V shed 3 bases and J 0 bases; nucleotides not matched to a gene: 5. The CDR3 sequence is 18 residues long. The CDR3 bases are TGCGCCAGCAGCTCGGGGACAGGGGGACCCTCTGGGGCCAACGTCCTGACTTTC. It yields the protein CASSSGTGGPSGANVLTF.

This clone was found a few times. The chain uses TRBV4-1 and TRBJ1-2, with 9 bases that match TRBD1. V lost 0 bases and J lost 7; bases outside the gene matches: 3. From germline, CDR1 is MGHRA and CDR2 YSYEKL. CDR3 length equals 14 residues. CDR3 region: CASSQEDRGVGYTF. The DNA of the CDR3 is TGCGCCAGCAGCCAAGAGGACAGGGGAGTTGGCTACACCTTC.